These 14 T cell receptor beta chains share one sample of origin, sequenced in a study of blood T cell repertoires in COVID-19 (dated by TCRdb to 2020 to 2022). Receptor libraries were prepared by the immunoSEQ multiplex PCR assay. The clones in this table, taken by TCRdb from immuneACCESS, are in-frame only. Not every clone is retained; where verified, under half of the shortfall comes from an unresolved V gene, and the cause of the rest is unknown. Here the sample has fewer than 110,000 clones; 85% to 95% occur a single time. The ten largest clonotypes hold roughly 1.2% of the sample. Sequencing was done on a sample of peripheral blood. These receptors originate from a woman aged 25 to 39 with acute or convalescent COVID-19.

On this clone: Other DNA sequences in this specimen translate into the identical CDR3. This rearrangement joins TRBV4-3 to TRBJ2-1; no definite D call. Trimming cost V 0 bases and J 0 bases, with 6 bases left between them. This CDR3 region has 15 residues. Looked up from germline, CDR1 is LGHNA and CDR2 is YSLEER. CDR3 DNA: TGCGCCAGCAGCCAAGACCCCTCCTCCTACAATGAGCAGTTCTTC. It yields the protein CASSQDPSSYNEQFF.

The J gene is TRBJ2-7, the V gene TRBV7-2, with a tentative D call TRBD2 (5 bases). Germline CDR1 SGHTA, CDR2 FQGNSA. This CDR3 comprises 15 residues. V was shortened by 1 base and J by 3 bases, with 13 bases between the two germline ends. This CDR3 is CASSLDGGWVYEQYF. CDR3 coding DNA: TGTGCCAGCAGCTTAGACGGCGGGTGGGTCTACGAGCAGTACTTC.

This rearrangement joins TRBV11-2 to TRBJ2-3; 8 bases map to TRBD1. The length of the CDR3 is 16 residues. Germline V gives CDR1 SGHAT, CDR2 FQNNGV. Losses at the gene ends were 3 bases for V and 1 base for J; bases not matched to a gene: 6. The CDR3 sequence is CASSFDRGYGTDTQYF. Written as DNA, the CDR3 is TGTGCCAGCAGCTTCGACAGGGGATATGGCACAGATACGCAGTATTTT.

This sequence joins TRBV18 and TRBJ2-2; 11 bases match TRBD1. The germline CDR1 and CDR2 sequences are KGHSH and LQKENI. There are 15 residues in the CDR3. Trimming at V came to 3 bases and at J to 6 bases, leaving 3 bases not matched to a gene. The CDR3 sequence is CASSPPGQGAGELFF. The DNA for the CDR3 is TGTGCCAGCTCACCCCCGGGACAGGGGGCCGGGGAGCTGTTTTTT.

This clone turned up a few times. The CDR3 protein is CAISEGTVTLPQHF. For the CDR3, the DNA is TGTGCCATCAGTGAGGGGACAGTCACCTTACCCCAGCATTTT. The rearrangement joins TRBV10-3 to TRBJ1-5, with TRBD1 matching over 7 bases. The CDR3 has 14 amino acids. Germline V gene lookup returns CDR1 ENHRY and CDR2 SYGVKD. Germline trimming cut 2 bases from V and 10 bases from J; bases unmatched to any gene: 8.

V is TRBV7-9 and J is TRBJ1-2; 8 bases map to TRBD1. Germline V CDR1 and CDR2: SEHNR, FQNEAQ (reference sequence). The V gene end was trimmed by 5 bases and the J gene end by 4 bases; junction bases not matched to a gene: 3. The CDR3 runs 13 residues. Written as DNA, the CDR3 is TGTGCCAGCAGCGTAGGGACAGGCTATGGCTACACCTTC. It yields the protein CASSVGTGYGYTF.

The V and J genes are TRBV24-1 and TRBJ1-2; unclear D gene. This CDR3 region has 15 residues. The ends were cut back, 0 bases at V and 8 bases at J, with 15 bases in the middle. Germline V lookup: CDR1 KGHDR, CDR2 SFDVKD. The CDR3 region has the DNA TGTGCCACCAGTGATTTGCGGGGAGGACGAACGGGCTACACCTTC. Its protein product is CATSDLRGGRTGYTF.

V is TRBV27 and J is TRBJ2-2; 8 bases agree with TRBD1. Germline CDR1 is MNHEY and CDR2 is SMNVEV (reference sequence). Trimming cost V 2 bases and J 3 bases; bases outside gene matches: 5. The CDR3 length is 16 residues. This CDR3 reads CASSLPGTGDTGELFF. CDR3 nucleotides: TGTGCCAGCAGTTTACCCGGGACAGGAGACACCGGGGAGCTGTTTTTT.

The rearrangement joins TRBV28 to TRBJ1-2; D remains unclear. With 2 bases removed from V and 8 bases from J, the gap between germline ends came to 15 bases. Germline CDR1 and CDR2: MDHEN and SYDVKM. The CDR3 spans 14 residues. The DNA for the CDR3 is TGTGCCAGCAGTTTAGACGGACTAGGTATCGGCTACACCTTC. Translating gives CASSLDGLGIGYTF.

The chain joins TRBV6-2 or TRBV6-3 to TRBJ2-1; a possible D gene is TRBD2 (5 bases). This CDR3 is built from 16 residues. V shed 2 bases and J shed 0 bases, with 11 bases lying between them. In germline, CDR1 is MNHEY, CDR2 SVGEGT. The CDR3, as DNA: TGTGCCAGCAGTTACGGACTTTCAAGCTCCTACAATGAGCAGTTCTTC. This gives the protein CASSYGLSSSYNEQFF.

This chain connects TRBV18 to TRBJ1-6, with D tentatively TRBD1 (6 bases). The germline CDR1 and CDR2 sequences are KGHSH and LQKENI. The CDR3 is made up of 14 amino acids. V gave up 2 bases and J gave up 6 bases, with 8 bases separating them. CDR3 nucleotide sequence: TGTGCCAGCTCACCAACAGGGAGTAATTCACCCCTCCACTTT. The encoded protein is CASSPTGSNSPLHF.

The chain carries TRBV7-2 and TRBJ2-2; D is unresolved. The CDR3 has 16 amino acids. Trimming cost V 3 bases and J 4 bases, with 15 bases left between them. The V gene's germline CDR1 is SGHTA and CDR2 FQGNSA. The CDR3 here is CASSLSVPLLTGELFF. CDR3 in DNA: TGTGCCAGCAGCTTGAGCGTCCCACTACTCACCGGGGAGCTGTTTTTT.

The chain couples TRBV27 to TRBJ1-4, with a weak D call TRBD1 (6 bases). V lost 0 bases and J lost 4, with 9 bases in between. CDR3 length equals 15 residues. CDR1 and CDR2 (germline): MNHEY, SMNVEV (reference sequence). The CDR3 DNA reads as TGTGCCAGCAGTTTATCCGGGACATATAATGAAAAACTGTTTTTT. This sequence encodes CASSLSGTYNEKLFF.

This clone was seen a handful of times. This chain connects TRBV5-6 to TRBJ1-6; a weak D match, TRBD1 (5 bases). The CDR3 covers 16 residues. Germline CDR1 SGHDT, CDR2 YYEEEE. Trimming removed 0 bases from V and 7 bases from J, with 14 bases in between. The CDR3 reads CASSLDSGFGNSPLHF. The CDR3 DNA sequence: TGTGCCAGCAGCTTGGATTCAGGGTTTGGCAATTCACCCCTCCACTTT. The full variable domain, in which reference TRBV5-6 and TRBJ1-6 provide the parts outside the CDR3, is DAGVTQSPTHLIKTRGQQVTLRCSPKSGHDTVSWYQQALGQGPQFIFQYYEEEERQRGNFPDRFSGHQFPNYSSELNVNALLLGDSALYLCASSLDSGFGNSPLHFGNGTRLTVT.